This T cell receptor (beta chain) stems from a study of vaccination effects on CD4 cells after COVID-19 (dated by TCRdb to between 2020 and 2023). General notes on the study: Each participant got two doses of an mRNA SARS-CoV-2 vaccine, either BNT162b2 or mRNA-1273. SARS-CoV-2 spike-specific CD4+ TCR repertoires from before and after mRNA vaccination were compared in COVID-19 convalescent patients and in infection-naive vaccine recipients. A total of 10 COVID-19 convalescent patients and several SARS-CoV-2-naive healthy vaccine recipients were included in the full study. Cultures from other donors in the study were sequenced with the Oncomine TCR Beta short-read assay on an Illumina iSeq 100. Overall results and qualifications from the work: Clones induced by infection and clones induced by vaccination both contracted markedly at late timepoints after vaccination, which fits with T cell responses waning over time. The study was limited by a small number of convalescent patients, and early post-infection timepoints were lacking. In healthy vaccine recipients, vaccine-induced clones were almost all SARS-CoV-2 mono-reactive, with only 1 of 255 being cross-reactive with common cold coronaviruses.

The ViraFEST assay stimulated PBMC with viral peptide pools and then used TCR sequencing to identify antigen-specific CD4+ T cell clonotypes by expansion. After less than eleven days of culture, CD4+ T cells were isolated with the EasySep CD4+ T cell isolation kit. Negative nucleocapsid antibody results before and after vaccination confirmed that the healthy vaccine recipients had no prior SARS-CoV-2 infection. Two million PBMC per well were cultured with 9 to 10 ug/ml peptides in IMDM containing roughly 5% human AB serum, approximately 9.1 IU/ml IL-2 and gentamicin. Half of the culture medium was replaced with fresh IL-2-containing medium on days 3 and 7. Unless noted otherwise, every peptide stimulation condition was grown in triplicate wells. PBMC were separated from whole blood using Ficoll-Paque Plus gradient centrifugation and were then either cryopreserved at -140C or used fresh. Overlapping peptide pools spanned the spike proteins of SARS-CoV-2 and the common cold coronaviruses HCoV-NL63, HCoV-OC43 and HCoV-229E. The QIAamp micro DNA kit was used to extract genomic DNA from the cultured CD4+ T cells.

This clone was counted a single time. There is no known antigen for this receptor. No per-base quality is available; no much larger clone lies one base away. To prepare the library, the immunoSEQ multiplex PCR assay was applied. DNA from the cultured, isolated CD4+ T cells was subjected to TCR beta CDR3 sequencing. Concerning the study's data processing: Non-productive TCR sequences were removed, reads were trimmed to the CDR3 region, and CDR3s of at least 7 amino acids were retained. Antigen-specific clonotypes were identified with the MANAFEST web app by comparing expansion in peptide wells against reference cultures. To be called positive, a clone needed expansion at FDR<0.05 compared with the reference and with all other wells, an odds ratio greater than 5, and a frequency greater than 0.1% in two replicate wells. A clonotype was called cross-reactive if it was significantly expanded both in SARS-CoV-2 spike wells and in at least one common cold coronavirus spike condition. CDR3 similarity was assessed by Levenshtein distance using the stringdist R package, and unrooted trees were constructed with ape in R 3.6.1. The immuneACCESS repertoire file appears here via TCRdb, limited to in-frame rearrangements. These files lack a portion of the clones; in checked studies, under half of the deficit traces to unresolved V genes, and the cause of the others is not known. V, J and clone size derive from that table, while D and trimming were established from the DNA sequence. Here the sample has under 45,000 clones; roughly 82% occur a single time. 2.5% to 3% of the sample belongs to the ten largest clones.

From the cysteine up to the phenylalanine, the CDR3 has a length of 14 residues. Of the read, only the CDR3 DNA is kept; its 42 bases are in frame from base 1. The junction shows trimming of 10 bases on V and 5 bases on J, plus 20 bases between the germline ends. CDR1 and CDR2 (MNHEY, SVGAGI) derive from the germline V gene. The V gene is TRBV6-5 and the J gene is TRBJ1-2; no D gene can be assigned with confidence. The TCR comes from a human donor who received a COVID-19 vaccine. This specimen was CD4+ T cells from PBMCs cultured with HCoV-NL63 spike peptides, taken before COVID-19 vaccination. Per the publication, the cell subset or site label means: HCoV-NL63 spike overlapping peptide pool stimulation. Here is the DNA: TGTGCCACTTCCCGGGATATTTCTCCATATGGCTACACCTTC. It codes for CATSRDISPYGYTF.